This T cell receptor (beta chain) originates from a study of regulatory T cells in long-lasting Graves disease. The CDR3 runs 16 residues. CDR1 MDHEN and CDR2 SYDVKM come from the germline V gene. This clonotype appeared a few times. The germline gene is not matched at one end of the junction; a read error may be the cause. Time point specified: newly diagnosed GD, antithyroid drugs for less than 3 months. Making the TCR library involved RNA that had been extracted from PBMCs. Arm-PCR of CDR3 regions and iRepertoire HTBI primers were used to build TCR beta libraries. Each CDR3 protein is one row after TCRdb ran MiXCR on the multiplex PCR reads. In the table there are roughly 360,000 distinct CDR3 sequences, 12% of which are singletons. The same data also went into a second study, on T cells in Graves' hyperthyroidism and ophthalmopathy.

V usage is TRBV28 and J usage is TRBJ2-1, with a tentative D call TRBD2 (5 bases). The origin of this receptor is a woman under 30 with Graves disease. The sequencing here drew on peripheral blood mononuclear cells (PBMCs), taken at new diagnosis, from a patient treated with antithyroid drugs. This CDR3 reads CVSSLLGGSSYNEQFF. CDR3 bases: TGTGTCAGCAGTTTGCTCGGAGGTAGCTCCTACAATGAGCAGTTCTTC.